Described below is a single TCR beta chain sequence and its context. Trimming removed 4 bases from V and 7 bases from J; junction bases left unmatched: 10. Germline CDR1 is SGHRS and CDR2 is YFSETQ. The CDR3 contains 17 residues. One entry per CDR3 protein, called by TCRdb with MiXCR from the 5' RACE reads. The table includes 300,000 or so distinct CDR3 sequences, roughly 15% detected once. This sample is drawn from a study of T-cell memory formation after mild COVID-19. This TCR was recovered from a man aged 18 to 29 who had mild COVID-19 (a few samples of this study predate the infection). Cell type and time point are not known. This chain joins TRBV5-1 and TRBJ2-1; TRBD2 agrees at 14 bases. Sequencing was done on a sample of PBMCs or a T cell subset sorted from them (not recorded which). The CDR3 nucleotides are TGCGCCAGCAGCCTGACTAGCGGGGGGGCCAGATGGAATGAGCAGTTCTTC. Translating gives CASSLTSGGARWNEQFF.